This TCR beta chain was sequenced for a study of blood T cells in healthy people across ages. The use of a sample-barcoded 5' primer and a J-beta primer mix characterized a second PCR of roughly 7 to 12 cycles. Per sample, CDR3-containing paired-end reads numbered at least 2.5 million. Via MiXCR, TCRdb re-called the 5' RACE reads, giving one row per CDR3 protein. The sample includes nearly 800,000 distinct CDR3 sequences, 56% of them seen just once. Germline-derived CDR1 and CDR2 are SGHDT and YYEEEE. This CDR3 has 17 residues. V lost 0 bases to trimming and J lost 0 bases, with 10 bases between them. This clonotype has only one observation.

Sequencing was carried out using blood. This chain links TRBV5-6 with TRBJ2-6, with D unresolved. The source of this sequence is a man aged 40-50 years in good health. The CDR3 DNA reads TGTGCCAGCAGCTTGGGCCGGGTGATCTCTGGGGCCAACGTCCTGACTTTC. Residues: CASSLGRVISGANVLTF. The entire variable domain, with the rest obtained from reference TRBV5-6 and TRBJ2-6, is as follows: DAGVTQSPTHLIKTRGQQVTLRCSPKSGHDTVSWYQQALGQGPQFIFQYYEEEERQRGNFPDRFSGHQFPNYSSELNVNALLLGDSALYLCASSLGRVISGANVLTFGAGSRLTVL.